This T cell receptor beta chain comes out of a study of blood T cell repertoires in COVID-19. Germline CDR1 and CDR2: SGHNT and YYREEE (reference sequence). The CDR3 totals 14 residues. V lost 2 bases, J lost 0 bases, and 8 bases lay in between. As originally analysed: Estimates of nucleated cell counts were drawn from the amplification of reference gene primers. Data came from immunoSEQ multiplex PCR; TCRdb stores just in-frame clones and leaves some out. That table furnishes V, J and clone size, whereas the DNA furnished D and trimming. The sample carries hundreds of thousands of clones, around 88% recorded once.

This TCR came from a woman aged 25 to 39 who had recovered from COVID-19. The sequenced material came from peripheral blood. J is TRBJ1-2 and V is TRBV5-4, with unresolved D. The CDR3: CASSFSGTNYGYTF. DNA of the CDR3: TGTGCCAGCAGCTTCTCAGGCACTAACTATGGCTACACCTTC.